These 16 T cell receptor beta chains came from one sample sequenced in a study of T cell responses to AZD1222 COVID-19 vaccine. The repertoire was sequenced with immunoSEQ multiplex PCR; TCRdb's copy has only in-frame clones and lacks some. Here the sample spans around 150,000 clones, 94% being singletons. Sequencing was performed on peripheral blood, taken on day 0 of AZD1222 vaccination. The receptors shown here come from an adult in good health.

The chain uses TRBV27 and TRBJ2-2, with D maybe TRBD2 (5 bases). There are 14 residues in the CDR3. Germline CDR1 is MNHEY and CDR2 is SMNVEV (reference sequence). V lost 5 bases and J lost 4, with 11 bases in between. CDR3 sequence (DNA): TGTGCCAGCAGTCTCCGGGAACCCACCGGGGAGCTGTTTTTT. As protein: CASSLREPTGELFF.

The chain employs TRBV7-8 and TRBJ1-2; D uncertain. The CDR3 covers 15 residues. Per the germline V gene, CDR1 is SGHVS and CDR2 is FQNEAQ. V lost 2 bases and J lost 2, with 12 bases in between. The CDR3 bases are TGTGCCAGCAGCTTATCGTTCGGCCGAAACTATGGCTACACCTTC. Amino acid sequence: CASSLSFGRNYGYTF. Full variable domain (missing parts from reference TRBV7-8 and TRBJ1-2): GAGVSQSPRYKVAKRGQDVALRCDPISGHVSLFWYQQALGQGPEFLTYFQNEAQLDKSGLPSDRFFAERPEGSVSTLKIQRTQQEDSAVYLCASSLSFGRNYGYTFGSGTRLTVV.

The V gene is TRBV6-1, the J gene TRBJ2-4, with D unclear. The CDR3 spans 16 residues. V gave up 1 base and J gave up 7 bases, with 17 bases separating them. Germline V gene lookup returns CDR1 MNHNS and CDR2 SASEGT. CDR3 in amino acids: CASSEGARASGNIQYF. The CDR3 nucleotides are TGTGCCAGCAGTGAAGGGGCCAGAGCTAGTGGGAACATTCAGTACTTC.

This chain connects TRBV6-4 to TRBJ2-3; 10 bases map to TRBD2. This CDR3 contains 15 residues. V dropped 6 bases and J dropped 8; count of bases not matched to a gene: 11. Germline V gene data show CDR1 as MRHNA and CDR2 as SNTAGT. In DNA, the CDR3 is TGTGCCAGCAGCGGCCAGGCTAGCGGGAGAGGTACGCAGTATTTT. It codes for CASSGQASGRGTQYF.

Only one count was recorded for this clone. The junction departs from germline at one end; a sequencing error may be responsible. This chain joins TRBV5-1 and TRBJ2-7; a weak D match, TRBD2 (7 bases). In germline, CDR1 is SGHRS, CDR2 YFSETQ. CDR3 length: 14 amino acids. For the CDR3, the DNA is TGCGCCCGCAGCTGGGGGGGCGGGGGATACGAGCAGTACTTC. Translated, it gives CARSWGGGGYEQYF. The complete variable domain, with remaining parts taken from reference TRBV5-1 and TRBJ2-7, reads KAGVTQTPRYLIKTRGQQVTLSCSPISGHRSVSWYQQTPGQGLQFLFEYFSETQRNKGNFPGRFSGRQFSNSRSEMNVSTLELGDSALYLCARSWGGGGYEQYFGPGTRLTVT.

The J gene is TRBJ2-1, the V gene TRBV30; D is possibly TRBD2 (5 bases). Between the trimmed V and J ends, which lost 6 bases and 10 bases, there was a span of 10 bases. The CDR3 extends over 10 amino acids. Germline CDR1 is GTSNPN and CDR2 is SVGIG (reference sequence). CDR3 nucleotide sequence: TGTGCCTGTGGGGAGCGGGAGCAGTTCTTC. Its protein is CACGEREQFF.

The chain combines TRBV5-1 with TRBJ2-7; D gene unclear. V lost 0 bases and J lost 0, with 10 bases in between. CDR1 is SGHRS, CDR2 YFSETQ, per germline. The CDR3 is made up of 15 amino acids. The CDR3: CASSLGQPGSYEQYF. The DNA of the CDR3 is TGCGCCAGCAGCTTGGGCCAACCCGGCTCCTACGAGCAGTACTTC.

The chain combines TRBV19 with TRBJ1-3; no reliable D call. This CDR3 comprises 15 residues. Trimming stripped 5 bases from V and 0 bases from J, with 11 bases between. Germline CDR1 is LNHDA and CDR2 is SQIVND (reference sequence). The CDR3 DNA follows: TGTGCCAGTAGTGTACGAACTTTCTCTGGAAACACCATATATTTT. Protein product: CASSVRTFSGNTIYF.

The rearrangement uses TRBV3-1 (or the pseudogene TRBV3-2) and TRBJ1-6; tentative D call: TRBD1 (5 bases). V lost 3 bases and J lost 12, with 24 bases in between. The CDR3 extends over 17 amino acids. CDR1 is LGHDT and CDR2 is YNNKEL in the germline V gene (reference sequence). The CDR3 sequence is CASSHDFPGLPEGPLHF. The CDR3, as DNA: TGTGCCAGCAGCCACGACTTCCCGGGACTCCCTGAGGGACCCCTCCACTTT.

In DNA form, the CDR3 reads TGTGCCAGCAGCTTGGGACAGCTAGTCTACGAGCAGTACTTC. Encoded protein: CASSLGQLVYEQYF. The chain couples TRBV11-2 to TRBJ2-7; 7 nucleotides agree with TRBD1. V lost 3 bases to trimming and J lost 3 bases; unmatched junction nucleotides: 5. The CDR3 extends over 14 amino acids. Germline assignment: CDR1 SGHAT and CDR2 FQNNGV. Full variable domain (missing parts from reference TRBV11-2 and TRBJ2-7): EAGVAQSPRYKIIEKRQSVAFWCNPISGHATLYWYQQILGQGPKLLIQFQNNGVVDDSQLPKDRFSAERLKGVDSTLKIQPAKLEDSAVYLCASSLGQLVYEQYFGPGTRLTVT.

The chain recombines TRBV19 with TRBJ1-2; maybe TRBD1 (6 bases). CDR1 and CDR2 from the germline V gene are LNHDA and SQIVND (reference sequence). This CDR3 is built from 15 residues. V lost 9 bases to trimming and J lost 3 bases, with 20 bases between them. CDR3 residues: CASSLGGLDYYGYTF. CDR3 nucleotide sequence: TGTGCCAGCTCCTTAGGGGGTTTAGACTACTATGGCTACACCTTC.

This chain links TRBV27 with TRBJ1-5, with 11 positions matching TRBD1. With 3 bases clipped from V and 2 bases from J, the junction kept 3 bases outside the gene matches. CDR1 MNHEY and CDR2 SMNVEV come from the germline V gene (reference sequence). This CDR3 region has 16 residues. The CDR3 loop reads CASSFGTGGGNQPQHF. The CDR3 DNA is TGTGCCAGCAGTTTTGGGACAGGGGGAGGCAATCAGCCCCAGCATTTT.

The genes are TRBV7-9 and TRBJ1-5; maybe TRBD1 (6 bases). This CDR3 has 13 amino acids. Germline CDR1 and CDR2: SEHNR and FQNEAQ (reference sequence). V gave up 1 base and J gave up 9 bases, with 10 bases separating them. The DNA of the CDR3 is TGTGCCAGCAGCTTAGGGGGAGGGGGGCCCCAGCATTTT. This translates into CASSLGGGGPQHF.

The chain couples TRBV28 to TRBJ2-3, with no clear D. Germline-derived CDR1 and CDR2 are MDHEN and SYDVKM. Trimming shortened V by 3 bases and J by 0 bases, and 7 bases separated the two germline ends. This CDR3 is built from 14 residues. The DNA for the CDR3 is TGTGCCAGCAGTTTTAGGCCCAGCACAGATACGCAGTATTTT. Encoded protein: CASSFRPSTDTQYF. Full variable domain (missing parts from reference TRBV28 and TRBJ2-3): DVKVTQSSRYLVKRTGEKVFLECVQDMDHENMFWYRQDPGLGLRLIYFSYDVKMKEKGDIPEGYSVSREKKERFSLILESASTNQTSMYLCASSFRPSTDTQYFGPGTRLTVL.

V gene TRBV6-5 combines with J gene TRBJ2-1; no reliable D call. Per germline, CDR1 MNHEY and CDR2 SVGAGI. The CDR3 runs to 15 residues. Trimming removed 8 bases at V and 7 bases at J, with 21 bases between. The CDR3 DNA is TGTGCCAGCCTTCCCTTTCGGGCGCGGTGGAATGAGCAGTTCTTC. Amino acids: CASLPFRARWNEQFF.

About this clone itself: Other DNA sequences in this sample translate to the same CDR3. V is TRBV11-2 and J is TRBJ2-7; no firm D call. The CDR3 loop spans 14 amino acids. The V gene lost 1 base and the J gene lost 0 bases, with 7 bases spanning the gap. Germline V gene data show CDR1 as SGHAT and CDR2 as FQNNGV. The CDR3 DNA reads as TGTGCCAGCAGCTTAGGACGAGGCTCCTACGAGCAGTACTTC. Protein: CASSLGRGSYEQYF.